The following is a T cell receptor beta chain sequence with its context. Its matching antigen is unknown. V shed 0 bases and J shed 0 bases, with 4 bases lying between them. CDR1 is LGHDT, CDR2 YNNKEL, per germline (reference sequence). The CDR3 sequence is 14 residues long. Sequencing was performed with immunoSEQ multiplex PCR; in TCRdb, only in-frame clones are kept and a portion is missing. This sample has some 120,000 clones, with approximately 85% found just once. The data originate from a study of T cell responses to AZD1222 COVID-19 vaccine. Findings and limits, study-wide: Baseline antibody screening turned up just six or seven seropositive AZD1222 recipients. CD4 TCRs associated with vaccination spanned spike, dominating at 160-218 and 743-854.

The receptor was derived from an adult in good health. Sequenced material: peripheral blood, taken on day 0 of AZD1222 vaccination. The rearrangement uses TRBV3-1 (or the pseudogene TRBV3-2) and TRBJ2-3, with unresolved D. The CDR3 sequence: CASSQDGSTDTQYF. The CDR3 nucleotides are TGTGCCAGCAGCCAAGACGGGAGCACAGATACGCAGTATTTT.